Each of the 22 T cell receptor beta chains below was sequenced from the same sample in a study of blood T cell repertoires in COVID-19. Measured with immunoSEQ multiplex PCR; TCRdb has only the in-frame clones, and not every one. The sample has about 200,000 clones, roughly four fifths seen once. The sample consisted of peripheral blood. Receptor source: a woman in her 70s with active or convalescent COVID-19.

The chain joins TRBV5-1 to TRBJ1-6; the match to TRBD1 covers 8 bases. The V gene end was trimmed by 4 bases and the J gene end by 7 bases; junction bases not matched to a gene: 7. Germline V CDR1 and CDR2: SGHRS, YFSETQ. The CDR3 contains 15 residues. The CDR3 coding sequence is TGCGCCAGCAGCCCGGGACAGGAACCCAATTCACCCCTCCACTTT. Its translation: CASSPGQEPNSPLHF.

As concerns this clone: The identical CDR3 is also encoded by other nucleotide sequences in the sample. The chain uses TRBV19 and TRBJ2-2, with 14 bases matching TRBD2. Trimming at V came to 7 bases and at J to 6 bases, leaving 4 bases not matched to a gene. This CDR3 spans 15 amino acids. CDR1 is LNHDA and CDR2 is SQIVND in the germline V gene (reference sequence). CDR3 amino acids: CASTLGLAGAGELFF. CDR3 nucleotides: TGTGCCAGTACCCTGGGACTAGCGGGAGCCGGGGAGCTGTTTTTT.

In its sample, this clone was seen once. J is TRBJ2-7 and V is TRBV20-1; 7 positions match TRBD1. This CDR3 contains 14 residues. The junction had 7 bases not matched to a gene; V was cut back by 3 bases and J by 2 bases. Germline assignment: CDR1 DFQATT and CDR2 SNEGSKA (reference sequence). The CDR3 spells CSASSGDSTYEQYF. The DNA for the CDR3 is TGCAGTGCTAGTTCTGGGGACAGCACCTACGAGCAGTACTTC.

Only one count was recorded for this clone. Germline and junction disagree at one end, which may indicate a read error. Written as DNA, the CDR3 is TGTGCCAGCAGCTTAGGTCCCCAGCAGGCCCATGACTTC. It is translated as CASSLGPQQAHDF. The chain uses TRBV7-2 and TRBJ2-5; D uncertain. The CDR3 extends over 13 amino acids. The germline CDR1 and CDR2 sequences are SGHTA and FQGNSA.

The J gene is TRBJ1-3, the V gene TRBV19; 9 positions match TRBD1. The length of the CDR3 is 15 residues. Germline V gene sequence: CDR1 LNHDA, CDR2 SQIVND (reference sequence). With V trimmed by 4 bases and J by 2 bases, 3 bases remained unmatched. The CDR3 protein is CASSRDRDPGNTIYF. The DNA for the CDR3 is TGTGCCAGTAGTAGGGACAGGGATCCTGGAAACACCATATATTTT. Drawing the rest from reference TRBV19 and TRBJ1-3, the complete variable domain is DGGITQSPKYLFRKEGQNVTLSCEQNLNHDAMYWYRQDPGQGLRLIYYSQIVNDFQKGDIAEGYSVSREKKESFPLTVTSAQKNPTAFYLCASSRDRDPGNTIYFGEGSWLTVV.

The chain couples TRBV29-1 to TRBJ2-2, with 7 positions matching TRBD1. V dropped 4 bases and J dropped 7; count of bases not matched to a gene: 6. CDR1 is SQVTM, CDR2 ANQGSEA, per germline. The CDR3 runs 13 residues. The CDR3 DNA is TGCAGCGTTGGAGGGGGCGCGATCGGGGAGCTGTTTTTT. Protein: CSVGGGAIGELFF.

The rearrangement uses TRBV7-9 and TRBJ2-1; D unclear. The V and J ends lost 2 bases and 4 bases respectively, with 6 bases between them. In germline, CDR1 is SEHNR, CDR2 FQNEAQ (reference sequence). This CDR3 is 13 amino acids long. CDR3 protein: CASSLTAYNEQFF. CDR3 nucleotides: TGTGCCAGCAGCTTAACTGCGTACAATGAGCAGTTCTTC.

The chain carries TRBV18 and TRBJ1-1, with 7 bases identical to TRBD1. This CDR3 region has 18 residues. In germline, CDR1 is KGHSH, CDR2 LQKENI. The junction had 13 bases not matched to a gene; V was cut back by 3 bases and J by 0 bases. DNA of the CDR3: TGTGCCAGCTCACCCTTGAACCCGACAGGGAGCATGAACACTGAAGCTTTCTTT. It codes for CASSPLNPTGSMNTEAFF.

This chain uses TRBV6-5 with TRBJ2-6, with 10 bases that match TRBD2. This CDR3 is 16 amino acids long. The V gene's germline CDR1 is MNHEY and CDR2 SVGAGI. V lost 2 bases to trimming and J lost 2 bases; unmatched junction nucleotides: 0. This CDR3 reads CASSYSGRAGANVLTF. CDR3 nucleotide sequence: TGTGCCAGCAGTTACAGCGGGAGGGCTGGGGCCAACGTCCTGACTTTC.

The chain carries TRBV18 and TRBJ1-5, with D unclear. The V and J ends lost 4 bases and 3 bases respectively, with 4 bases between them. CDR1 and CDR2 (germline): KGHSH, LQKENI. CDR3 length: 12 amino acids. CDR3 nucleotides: TGTGCCAGCTCACTCCTCAATCAGCCCCAGCATTTT. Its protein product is CASSLLNQPQHF.

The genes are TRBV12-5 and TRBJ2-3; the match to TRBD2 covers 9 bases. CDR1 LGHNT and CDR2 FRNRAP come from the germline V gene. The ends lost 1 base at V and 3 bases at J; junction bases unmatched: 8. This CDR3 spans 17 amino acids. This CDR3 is CASGLGLAGAVTDTQYF. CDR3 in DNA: TGTGCTAGTGGTTTGGGGTTAGCGGGAGCGGTGACAGATACGCAGTATTTT.

CDR3 nucleotide sequence: TGTGCCAGCACCCGGAGGGGTGACGGCGAGCAGTACTTC. Its translation is CASTRRGDGEQYF. The rearrangement links TRBV6-5 to TRBJ2-7; maybe TRBD2 (6 bases). Germline CDR1 and CDR2: MNHEY and SVGAGI. Deletions cut 7 bases from V and 6 bases from J, with 16 bases between. The CDR3 is 13 amino acids.

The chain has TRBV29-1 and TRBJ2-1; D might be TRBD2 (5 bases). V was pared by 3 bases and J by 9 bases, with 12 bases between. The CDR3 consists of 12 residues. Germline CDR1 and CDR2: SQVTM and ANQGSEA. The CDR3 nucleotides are TGCAGCGTTGACCTGGGCCGGGGTGAGCAGTTCTTC. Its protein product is CSVDLGRGEQFF.

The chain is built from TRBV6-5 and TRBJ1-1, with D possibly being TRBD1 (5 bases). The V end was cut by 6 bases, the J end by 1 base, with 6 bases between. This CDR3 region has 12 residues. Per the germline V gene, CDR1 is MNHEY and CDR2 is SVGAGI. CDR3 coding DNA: TGTGCCAGCAGAAGGGGGAACACTGAAGCTTTCTTT. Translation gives CASRRGNTEAFF.

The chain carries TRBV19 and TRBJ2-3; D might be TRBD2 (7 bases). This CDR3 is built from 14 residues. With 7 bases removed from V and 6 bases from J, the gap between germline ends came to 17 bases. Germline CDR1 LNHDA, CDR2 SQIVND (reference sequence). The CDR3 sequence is CASTQRGGGDTQYF. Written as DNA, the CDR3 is TGTGCCAGTACTCAACGGGGAGGGGGTGATACGCAGTATTTT. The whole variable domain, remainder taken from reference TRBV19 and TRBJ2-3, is DGGITQSPKYLFRKEGQNVTLSCEQNLNHDAMYWYRQDPGQGLRLIYYSQIVNDFQKGDIAEGYSVSREKKESFPLTVTSAQKNPTAFYLCASTQRGGGDTQYFGPGTRLTVL.

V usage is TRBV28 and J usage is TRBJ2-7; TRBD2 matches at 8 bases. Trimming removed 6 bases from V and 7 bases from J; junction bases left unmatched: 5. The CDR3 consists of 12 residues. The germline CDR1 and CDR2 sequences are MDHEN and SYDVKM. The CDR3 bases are TGTGCCAGCAGCCCTGGCGGGGGGGAGCAGTACTTC. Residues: CASSPGGGEQYF.

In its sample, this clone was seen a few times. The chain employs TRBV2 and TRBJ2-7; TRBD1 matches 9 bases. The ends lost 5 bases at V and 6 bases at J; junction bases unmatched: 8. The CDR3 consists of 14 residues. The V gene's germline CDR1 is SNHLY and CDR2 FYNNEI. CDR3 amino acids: CASSRDRAAREQYF. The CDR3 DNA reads TGTGCCAGCAGTCGGGACAGGGCGGCTCGCGAGCAGTACTTC.

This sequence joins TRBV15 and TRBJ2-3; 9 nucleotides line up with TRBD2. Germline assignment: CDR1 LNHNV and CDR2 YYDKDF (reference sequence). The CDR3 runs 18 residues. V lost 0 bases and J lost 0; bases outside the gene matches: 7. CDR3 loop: CATSRDPGLAASTDTQYF. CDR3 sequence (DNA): TGTGCCACCAGCAGAGATCCGGGACTAGCTGCTAGCACAGATACGCAGTATTTT. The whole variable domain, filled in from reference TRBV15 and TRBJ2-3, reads DAMVIQNPRYQVTQFGKPVTLSCSQTLNHNVMYWYQQKSSQAPKLLFHYYDKDFNNEADTPDNFQSRRPNTSFCFLDIRSPGLGDTAMYLCATSRDPGLAASTDTQYFGPGTRLTVL.

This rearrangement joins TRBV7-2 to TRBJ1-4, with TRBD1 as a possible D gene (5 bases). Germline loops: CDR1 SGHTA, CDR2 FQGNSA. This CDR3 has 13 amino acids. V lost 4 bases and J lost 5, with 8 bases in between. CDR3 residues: CASSWGVNEKLFF. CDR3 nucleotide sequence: TGTGCCAGCAGCTGGGGGGTGAATGAAAAACTGTTTTTT.

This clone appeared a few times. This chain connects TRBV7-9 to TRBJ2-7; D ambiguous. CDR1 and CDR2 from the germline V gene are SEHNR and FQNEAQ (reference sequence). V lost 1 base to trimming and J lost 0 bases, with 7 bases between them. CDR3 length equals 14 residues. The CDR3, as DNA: TGTGCCAGCAGCTTAGGAGGCTTCTCCTACGAGCAGTACTTC. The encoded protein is CASSLGGFSYEQYF.

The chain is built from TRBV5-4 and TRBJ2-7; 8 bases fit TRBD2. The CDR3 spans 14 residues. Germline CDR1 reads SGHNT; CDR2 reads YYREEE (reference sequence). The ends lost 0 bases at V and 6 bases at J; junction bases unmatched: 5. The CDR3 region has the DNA TGTGCCAGCAGCTTGGTGGGGCTAGCGGGCGAGCAGTACTTC. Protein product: CASSLVGLAGEQYF.

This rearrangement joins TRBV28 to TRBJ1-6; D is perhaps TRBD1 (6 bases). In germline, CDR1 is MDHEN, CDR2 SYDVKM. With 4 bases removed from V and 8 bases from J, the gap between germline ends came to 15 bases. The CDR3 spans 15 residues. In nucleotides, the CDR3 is TGTGCCAGCAGTTCAGCAGGGGAACAGGATTCACCCCTCCACTTT. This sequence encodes CASSSAGEQDSPLHF.